The sequence of this T cell receptor (beta chain) was determined in a study of blood T cell repertoires in COVID-19 (dated by TCRdb to the early 2020s). Study-level background: Samples from collaborators originated in the United States, Italy and Spain and spanned both the acute and convalescent phases of COVID-19. The material from the prospective study consisted of cDNA or gDNA derived from T cells, B-cell-depleted T cells, or PBMCs. A de-identified subject ID, COVID-19 status, age in years and sex were almost always included in the sample metadata. Deeply sampled blood TCRbeta repertoires from subjects exposed to, actively infected with, or recovered from COVID-19 were included in the dataset. HLA class I and class II types, where available, came from metadata supplied by the sample provider rather than from assay-based typing. Samples were obtained from the ongoing ImmuneRACE study (first 160 participants) and from 1,000 to 1,500 subjects provided by 6 global collaborators. The repertoires were released in a freely available public database intended as a resource for research on the immune response to SARS-CoV-2.

Regarding this clone: Its antigen has not been determined. One base away there is no much larger clone; base qualities are not given.

The junction shows trimming of 4 bases on V and 10 bases on J, plus 20 bases between the germline ends. Per the germline V gene (reference sequence), LGHDT is the CDR1 and YNNKEL is the CDR2. The CDR3 has 15 amino acids, counting the end cysteine and phenylalanine. The CDR3 DNA has 45 bases and is translated from base 1. Each collaborating institution followed its own protocols to collect whole blood in K2EDTA tubes. Collaborator samples were shipped for TCRbeta analysis as frozen whole blood, isolated PBMCs, or DNA extracted from either sample type. The immunoSEQ Assay, a bias-controlled multiplex PCR, was used to amplify TCRbeta CDR3 regions from genomic DNA. The original methods were these. The number of nucleated cells in each sample was estimated by amplification of reference gene primers within the assay. Sequence reads were collapsed and filtered to measure the absolute abundance of every unique TCRbeta CDR3 rearrangement. For each sample, productive Simpson clonality was calculated by taking the square root of Simpson's diversity index across productive rearrangements. In TCRdb, the immuneACCESS table is reduced to in-frame sequences with V and J assigned. These tables do not hold every clone; where another copy was compared, an unresolved V gene accounts for under half, and the others remain unexplained. V and J calls and clone size come straight from that table; D and trimming were deduced from the DNA. This sample has about 380,000 clones in its table, and 81% of those were observed once. Roughly 1.1% of the sample is in the top ten clones.

Here is what the overall study found, with its caveats: How much clinical and demographic metadata was included differed by source and by participant, and the metadata was provided uncurated.

The sequencing input was peripheral blood. The sequence derives from a human donor with acute or convalescent COVID-19. The donor label of this sample is uncertain. The chain uses TRBV3-1 (or the pseudogene TRBV3-2) and TRBJ1-5; the D gene is perhaps TRBD1, from 6 matching bases. The nucleotide sequence reads as follows: TGTGCCAGCAGCCCGCATCGTTTGACCGGGACACCCCAGCATTTT. Translated, it gives CASSPHRLTGTPQHF.